The 4 T cell receptor beta chains listed next were all sequenced from one sample in a study of cytomegalovirus exposure and HLA in healthy donors. Primers included in the PCR were 60 Vbeta and 13 Jbeta primers. The data were produced by immunoSEQ multiplex PCR, yet TCRdb's version contains in-frame clones alone and is incomplete. The sample lists roughly 180,000 clones, roughly 84% occurring once. Input material: PBMCs. The source is a male donor in good health and CMV-seronegative.

The rearrangement links TRBV19 to TRBJ2-3, with no clear D. Trimming shortened V by 5 bases and J by 1 base, and 7 bases separated the two germline ends. The CDR3 covers 13 residues. Germline loops: CDR1 LNHDA, CDR2 SQIVND (reference sequence). CDR3 sequence (DNA): TGTGCCAGTAGTGATAGAGGCACAGATACGCAGTATTTT. As protein: CASSDRGTDTQYF.

The chain is built from TRBV28 and TRBJ1-1, with a tentative D call TRBD1 (6 bases). The germline V and J ends were trimmed by 8 bases and 1 base, with 14 bases remaining between them. CDR1 and CDR2 from the germline V gene are MDHEN and SYDVKM. This CDR3 region has 14 residues. The CDR3 DNA reads as TGTGCCAGCGGGAAACAGGGTCGGAACACTGAAGCTTTCTTT. Translation: CASGKQGRNTEAFF.

The chain links TRBV6-5 to TRBJ1-1; the D gene is possibly TRBD1 (5 bases). Trimming removed 8 bases at V and 6 bases at J, with 19 bases between. Looked up from germline, CDR1 is MNHEY and CDR2 is SVGAGI. The CDR3 length is 14 residues. The CDR3 loop reads CASSRPQGGPEAFF. CDR3 coding DNA: TGTGCCAGCTCAAGGCCCCAGGGAGGTCCTGAAGCTTTCTTT.

Details on this clone: The junction shows a germline mismatch at one end, possibly a read error. The CDR3: CASREVPKSNEQFF. As DNA, the CDR3 is TGTGCCAGCAGGGAAGTCCCTAAGAGCAATGAGCAGTTCTTC. J is TRBJ2-1 and V is TRBV6-1; D is unclear. The length of the CDR3 is 14 residues. CDR1 and CDR2 (germline): MNHNS, SASEGT.